The present T cell receptor beta chain was sequenced within a study of Tregs in tolerant kidney transplant recipients. Clones were read by immunoSEQ multiplex PCR, and TCRdb kept only the in-frame ones, dropping some. The table lists around 77,000 clones, less than 98% of them singletons, with 0.56% in the top ten. The germline V gene has CDR1 SGHTA and CDR2 FQGTGA. With 4 bases clipped from V and 0 bases from J, the junction kept 4 bases outside the gene matches. The CDR3 consists of 15 residues. The chain is built from TRBV7-3 and TRBJ2-3; 7 bases match TRBD2. Here the sequenced sample was CD4+ T cells from blood, taken before the transplant. This sequence was found in a human donor who received a combined kidney and bone marrow transplant. The CDR3 reads CASSSRAGSTDTQYF. The DNA of the CDR3 is TGTGCCAGCAGCTCACGAGCGGGGAGCACAGATACGCAGTATTTT.